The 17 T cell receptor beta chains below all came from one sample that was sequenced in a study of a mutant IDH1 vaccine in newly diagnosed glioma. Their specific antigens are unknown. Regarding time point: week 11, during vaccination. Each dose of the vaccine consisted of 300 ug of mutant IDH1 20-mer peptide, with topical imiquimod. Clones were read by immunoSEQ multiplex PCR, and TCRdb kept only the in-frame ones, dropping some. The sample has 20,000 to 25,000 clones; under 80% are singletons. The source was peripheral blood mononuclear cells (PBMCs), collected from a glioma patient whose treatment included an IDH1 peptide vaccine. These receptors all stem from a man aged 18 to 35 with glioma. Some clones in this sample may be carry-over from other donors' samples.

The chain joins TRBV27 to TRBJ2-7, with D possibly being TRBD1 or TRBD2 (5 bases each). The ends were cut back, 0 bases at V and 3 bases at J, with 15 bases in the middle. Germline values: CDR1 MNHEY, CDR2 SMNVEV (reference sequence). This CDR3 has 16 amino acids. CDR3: CASSLSRDRRLYEQYF. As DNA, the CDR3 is TGTGCCAGCAGTTTATCCCGGGACCGTAGACTCTACGAGCAGTACTTC.

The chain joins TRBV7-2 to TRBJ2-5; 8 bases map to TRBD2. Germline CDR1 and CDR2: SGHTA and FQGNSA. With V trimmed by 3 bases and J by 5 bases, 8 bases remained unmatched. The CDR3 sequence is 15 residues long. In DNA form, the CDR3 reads TGTGCCAGCAGCTTTACCGGGACTAGACAGGAGACCCAGTACTTC. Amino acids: CASSFTGTRQETQYF.

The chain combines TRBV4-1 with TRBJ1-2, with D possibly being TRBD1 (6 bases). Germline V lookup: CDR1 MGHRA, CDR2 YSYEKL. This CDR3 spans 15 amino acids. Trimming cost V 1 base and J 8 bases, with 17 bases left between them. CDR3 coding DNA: TGCGCCAGCAGCCAAGTAGCAGGGGCTCTGGGGGGCTACACCTTC. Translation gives CASSQVAGALGGYTF.

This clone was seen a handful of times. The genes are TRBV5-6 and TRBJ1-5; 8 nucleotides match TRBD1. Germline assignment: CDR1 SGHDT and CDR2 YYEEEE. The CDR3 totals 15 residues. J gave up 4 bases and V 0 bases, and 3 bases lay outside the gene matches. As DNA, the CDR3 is TGTGCCAGCAGCTTGGGACAGGGGCCAAATCAGCCCCAGCATTTT. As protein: CASSLGQGPNQPQHF.

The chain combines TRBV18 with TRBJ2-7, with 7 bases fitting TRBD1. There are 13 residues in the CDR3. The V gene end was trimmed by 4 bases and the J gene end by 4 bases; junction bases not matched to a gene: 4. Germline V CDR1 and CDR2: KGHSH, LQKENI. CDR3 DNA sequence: TGTGCCAGCTCACGGGGACAGCGGTACGAGCAGTACTTC. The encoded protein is CASSRGQRYEQYF.

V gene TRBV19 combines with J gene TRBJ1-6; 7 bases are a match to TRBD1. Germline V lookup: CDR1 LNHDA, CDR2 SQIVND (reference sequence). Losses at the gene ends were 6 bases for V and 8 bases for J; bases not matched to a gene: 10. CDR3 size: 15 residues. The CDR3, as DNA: TGTGCCAGTAGAGTGACAGGGCTCGGAGATTCACCCCTCCACTTT. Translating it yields CASRVTGLGDSPLHF.

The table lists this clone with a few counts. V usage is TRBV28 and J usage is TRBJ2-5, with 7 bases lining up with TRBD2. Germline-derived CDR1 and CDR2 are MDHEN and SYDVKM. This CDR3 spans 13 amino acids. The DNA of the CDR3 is TGTGCTACTGGGGGGGAGGGACCAGAGACCCAGTACTTC. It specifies CATGGEGPETQYF. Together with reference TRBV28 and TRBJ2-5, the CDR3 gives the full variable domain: DVKVTQSSRYLVKRTGEKVFLECVQDMDHENMFWYRQDPGLGLRLIYFSYDVKMKEKGDIPEGYSVSREKKERFSLILESASTNQTSMYLCATGGEGPETQYFGPGTRLLVL.

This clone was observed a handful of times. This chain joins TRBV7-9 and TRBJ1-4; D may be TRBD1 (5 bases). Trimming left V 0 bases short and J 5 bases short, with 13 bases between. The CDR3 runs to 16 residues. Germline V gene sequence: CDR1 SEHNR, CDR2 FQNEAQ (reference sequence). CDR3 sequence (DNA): TGTGCCAGCAGCTTAGCCGGTATGGGGGGGAATGAAAAACTGTTTTTT. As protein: CASSLAGMGGNEKLFF.

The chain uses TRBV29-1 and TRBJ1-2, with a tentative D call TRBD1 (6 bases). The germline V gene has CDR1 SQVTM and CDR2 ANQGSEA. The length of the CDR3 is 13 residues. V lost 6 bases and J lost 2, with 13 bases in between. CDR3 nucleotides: TGCAGCGTCTCCCGGGGGCGAAACTATGGCTACACCTTC. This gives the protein CSVSRGRNYGYTF. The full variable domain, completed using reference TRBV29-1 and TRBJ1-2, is SAVISQKPSRDICQRGTSLTIQCQVDSQVTMMFWYRQQPGQSLTLIATANQGSEATYESGFVIDKFPISRPNLTFSTLTVSNMSPEDSSIYLCSVSRGRNYGYTFGSGTRLTVV.

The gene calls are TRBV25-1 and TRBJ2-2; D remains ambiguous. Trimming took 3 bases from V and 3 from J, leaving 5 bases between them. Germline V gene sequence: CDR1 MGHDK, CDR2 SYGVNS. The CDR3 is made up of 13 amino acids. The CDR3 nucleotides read TGTGCCAGCAGTGACCTCGACACCGGGGAGCTGTTTTTT. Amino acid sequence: CASSDLDTGELFF.

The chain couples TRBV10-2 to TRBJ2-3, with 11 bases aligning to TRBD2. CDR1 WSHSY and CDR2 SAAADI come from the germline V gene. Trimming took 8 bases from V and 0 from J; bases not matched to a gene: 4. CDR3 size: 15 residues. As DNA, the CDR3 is TGCGCCAGCTCTCGGACTAGCGGGAGCACAGATACGCAGTATTTT. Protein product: CASSRTSGSTDTQYF.

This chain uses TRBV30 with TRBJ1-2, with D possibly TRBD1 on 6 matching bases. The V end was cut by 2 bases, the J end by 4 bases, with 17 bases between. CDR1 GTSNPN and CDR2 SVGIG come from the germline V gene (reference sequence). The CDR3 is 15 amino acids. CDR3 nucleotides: TGTGCCTGGAGTACGTACCTGGGACAACGCTATGGCTACACCTTC. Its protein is CAWSTYLGQRYGYTF.

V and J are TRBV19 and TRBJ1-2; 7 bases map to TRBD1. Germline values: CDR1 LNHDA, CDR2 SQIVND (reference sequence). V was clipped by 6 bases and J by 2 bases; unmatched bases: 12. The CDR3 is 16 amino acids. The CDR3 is CASSTLSGTVNYGYTF. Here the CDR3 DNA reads TGTGCCAGTAGCACGCTATCCGGGACAGTCAACTATGGCTACACCTTC.

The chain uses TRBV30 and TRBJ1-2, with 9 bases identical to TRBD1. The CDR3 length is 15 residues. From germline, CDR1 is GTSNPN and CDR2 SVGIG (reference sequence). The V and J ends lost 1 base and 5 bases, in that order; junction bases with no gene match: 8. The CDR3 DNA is TGTGCCTGGAGTGAGCCCGGGACAGGGAAATATGGCTACACCTTC. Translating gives CAWSEPGTGKYGYTF.

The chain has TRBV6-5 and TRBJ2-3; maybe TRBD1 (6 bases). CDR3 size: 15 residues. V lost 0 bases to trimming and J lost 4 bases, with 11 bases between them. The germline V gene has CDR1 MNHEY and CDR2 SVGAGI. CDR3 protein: CASSYSGPGADTQYF. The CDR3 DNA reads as TGTGCCAGCAGTTACTCCGGGCCAGGGGCAGATACGCAGTATTTT.

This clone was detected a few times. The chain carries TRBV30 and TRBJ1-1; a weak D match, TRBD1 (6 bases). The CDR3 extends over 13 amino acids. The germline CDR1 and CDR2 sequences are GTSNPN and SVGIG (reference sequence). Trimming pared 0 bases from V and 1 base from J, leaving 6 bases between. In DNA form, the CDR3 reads TGTGCCTGGAGTGTACAGGGGAACACTGAAGCTTTCTTT. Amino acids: CAWSVQGNTEAFF.

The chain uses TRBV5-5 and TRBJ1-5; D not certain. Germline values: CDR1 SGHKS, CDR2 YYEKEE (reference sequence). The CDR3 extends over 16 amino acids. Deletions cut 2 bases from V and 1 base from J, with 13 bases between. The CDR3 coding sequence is TGTGCCAGCAGCTTCAATCCGGGAACGAGCAATCAGCCCCAGCATTTT. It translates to CASSFNPGTSNQPQHF. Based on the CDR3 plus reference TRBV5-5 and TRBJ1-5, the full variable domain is DAGVTQSPTHLIKTRGQQVTLRCSPISGHKSVSWYQQVLGQGPQFIFQYYEKEERGRGNFPDRFSARQFPNYSSELNVNALLLGDSALYLCASSFNPGTSNQPQHFGDGTRLSIL.